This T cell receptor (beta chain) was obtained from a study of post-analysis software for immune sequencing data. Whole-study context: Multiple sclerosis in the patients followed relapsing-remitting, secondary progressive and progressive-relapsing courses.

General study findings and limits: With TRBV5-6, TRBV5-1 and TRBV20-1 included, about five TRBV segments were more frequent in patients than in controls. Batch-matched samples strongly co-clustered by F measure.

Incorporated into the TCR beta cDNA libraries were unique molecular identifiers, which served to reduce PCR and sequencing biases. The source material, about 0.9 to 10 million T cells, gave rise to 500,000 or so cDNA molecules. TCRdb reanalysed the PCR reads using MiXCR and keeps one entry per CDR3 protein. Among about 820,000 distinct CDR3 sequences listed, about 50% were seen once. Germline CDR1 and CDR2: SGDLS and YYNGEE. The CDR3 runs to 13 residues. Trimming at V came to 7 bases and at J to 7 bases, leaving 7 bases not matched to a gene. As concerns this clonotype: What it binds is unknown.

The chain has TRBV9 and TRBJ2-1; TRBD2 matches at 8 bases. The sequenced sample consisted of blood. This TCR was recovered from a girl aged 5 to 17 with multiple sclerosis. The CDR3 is CASAPREGNEQFF. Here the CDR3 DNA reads TGTGCCAGCGCCCCACGGGAGGGAAATGAGCAGTTCTTC.